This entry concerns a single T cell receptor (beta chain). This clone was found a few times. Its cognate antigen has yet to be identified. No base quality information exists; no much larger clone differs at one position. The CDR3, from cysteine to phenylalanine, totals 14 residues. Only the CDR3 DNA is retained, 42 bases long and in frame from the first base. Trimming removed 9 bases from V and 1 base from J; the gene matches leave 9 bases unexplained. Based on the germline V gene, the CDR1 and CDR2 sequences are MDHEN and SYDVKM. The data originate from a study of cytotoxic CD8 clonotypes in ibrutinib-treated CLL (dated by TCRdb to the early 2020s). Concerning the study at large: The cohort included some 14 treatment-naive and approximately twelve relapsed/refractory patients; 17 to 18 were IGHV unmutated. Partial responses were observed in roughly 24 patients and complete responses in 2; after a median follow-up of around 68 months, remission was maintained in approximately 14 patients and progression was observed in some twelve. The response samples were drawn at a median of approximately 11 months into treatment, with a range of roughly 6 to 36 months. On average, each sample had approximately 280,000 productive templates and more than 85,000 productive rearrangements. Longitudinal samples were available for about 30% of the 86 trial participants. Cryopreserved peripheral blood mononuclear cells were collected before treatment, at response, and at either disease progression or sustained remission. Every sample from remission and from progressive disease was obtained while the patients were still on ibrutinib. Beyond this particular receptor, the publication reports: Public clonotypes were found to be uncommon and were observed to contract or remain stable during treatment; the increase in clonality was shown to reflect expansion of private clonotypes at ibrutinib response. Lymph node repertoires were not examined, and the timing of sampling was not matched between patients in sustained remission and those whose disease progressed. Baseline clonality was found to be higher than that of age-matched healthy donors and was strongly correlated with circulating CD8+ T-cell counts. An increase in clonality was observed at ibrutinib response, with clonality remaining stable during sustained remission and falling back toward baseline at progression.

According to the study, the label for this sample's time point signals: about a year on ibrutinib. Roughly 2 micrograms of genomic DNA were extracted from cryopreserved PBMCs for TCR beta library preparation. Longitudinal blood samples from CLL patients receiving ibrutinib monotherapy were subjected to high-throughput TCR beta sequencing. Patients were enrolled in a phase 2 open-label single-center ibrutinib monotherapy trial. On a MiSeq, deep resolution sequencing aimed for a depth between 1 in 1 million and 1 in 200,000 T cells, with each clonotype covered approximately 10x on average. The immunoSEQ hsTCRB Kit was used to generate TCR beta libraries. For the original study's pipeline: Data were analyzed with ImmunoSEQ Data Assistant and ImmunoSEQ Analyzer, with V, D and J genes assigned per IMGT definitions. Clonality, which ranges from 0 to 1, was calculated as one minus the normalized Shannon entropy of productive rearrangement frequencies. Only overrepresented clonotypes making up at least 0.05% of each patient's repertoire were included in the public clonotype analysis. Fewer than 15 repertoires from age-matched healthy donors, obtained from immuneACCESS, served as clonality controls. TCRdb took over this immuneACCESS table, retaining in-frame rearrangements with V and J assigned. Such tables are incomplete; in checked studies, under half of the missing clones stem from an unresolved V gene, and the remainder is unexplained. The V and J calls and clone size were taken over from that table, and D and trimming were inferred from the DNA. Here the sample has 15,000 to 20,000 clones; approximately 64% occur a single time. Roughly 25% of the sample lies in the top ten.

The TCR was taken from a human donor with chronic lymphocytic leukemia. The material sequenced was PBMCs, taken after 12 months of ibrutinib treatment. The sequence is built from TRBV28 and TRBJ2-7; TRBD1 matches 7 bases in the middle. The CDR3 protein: CASMRGGPSYEQYF. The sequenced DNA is TGTGCCAGTATGAGAGGGGGCCCTTCCTACGAGCAGTACTTC.